This is a list of T cell receptor beta chains from one sample in a study of identifying expanded T cells in peripheral blood. Libraries were prepared by immunoSEQ multiplex PCR; TCRdb keeps only in-frame clonotypes and omits some of them. The repertoire holds over 100,000 clones, with roughly 90% as singletons. What was sequenced was blood. The receptor set was obtained from a person aged 18 to 75 in good health. The CDR3 runs from the conserved cysteine through the conserved F or W. Fields, in order: J gene, clone size, D gene, V gene, CDR3 protein, CDR3 DNA. D genes are given only for firm matches. A row's size may be missing; if present it is once, few, many or a size class.

J gene: TRBJ1-1; clone size: NA; D gene: NA; V gene: TRBV19; CDR3 protein: CASRSMGLEAFF; CDR3 DNA: TGTGCCAGTAGAAGCATGGGTCTTGAAGCTTTCTTT
J gene: TRBJ1-3; clone size: NA; D gene: NA; V gene: TRBV23-1; CDR3 protein: CASSQGGGSGNTIYF; CDR3 DNA: TGCGCCAGCAGTCAGGGGGGCGGCTCTGGAAACACCATATATTTT
J gene: TRBJ1-4; clone size: once; D gene: NA; V gene: TRBV7-9; CDR3 protein: CASSRPTPRGEKLFF; CDR3 DNA: TGTGCCAGCAGCAGGCCGACCCCCCGGGGTGAAAAACTGTTTTTT
J gene: TRBJ2-2; clone size: NA; D gene: TRBD2; V gene: TRBV28; CDR3 protein: CASERELYGELFF; CDR3 DNA: TGTGCCAGTGAGCGGGAGTTATACGGGGAGCTGTTTTTT
J gene: TRBJ1-2; clone size: once; D gene: NA; V gene: TRBV7-2; CDR3 protein: CASSLGVDYGYTF; CDR3 DNA: TGTGCCAGCAGCTTAGGGGTGGACTATGGCTACACCTTC
J gene: TRBJ1-6; clone size: NA; D gene: NA; V gene: TRBV14; CDR3 protein: CASSQVGGAGSYNSPLHF; CDR3 DNA: TGTGCCAGCAGCCAAGTTGGGGGCGCCGGCTCCTATAATTCACCCCTCCACTTT
J gene: TRBJ2-3; clone size: NA; D gene: NA; V gene: TRBV7-3; CDR3 protein: CASSLRRRDSTDTQYF; CDR3 DNA: TGTGCCAGCAGCTTGCGAAGGCGGGATAGCACAGATACGCAGTATTTT
J gene: TRBJ1-2; clone size: NA; D gene: NA; V gene: TRBV29-1; CDR3 protein: CSGLRANYGYTF; CDR3 DNA: TGCAGCGGCCTGCGAGCGAACTATGGCTACACCTTC
J gene: TRBJ2-1; clone size: NA; D gene: NA; V gene: TRBV7-2; CDR3 protein: CASSLGGARLREQFF; CDR3 DNA: TGTGCCAGCAGCTTAGGCGGGGCCCGCTTACGGGAGCAGTTCTTC
J gene: TRBJ2-1; clone size: NA; D gene: NA; V gene: TRBV6-1; CDR3 protein: CASSGNRRSSYNEQFF; CDR3 DNA: TGTGCCAGCAGTGGAAACAGGCGTAGCTCCTACAATGAGCAGTTCTTC
J gene: TRBJ2-7; clone size: NA; D gene: TRBD2; V gene: TRBV19; CDR3 protein: CASSITSGSYEQYF; CDR3 DNA: TGTGCCAGTAGTATCACTAGCGGCTCCTACGAGCAGTACTTC
J gene: TRBJ2-3; clone size: NA; D gene: NA; V gene: TRBV7-2; CDR3 protein: CASGLARDTQYF; CDR3 DNA: TGTGCCAGCGGGCTAGCAAGAGATACGCAGTATTTT
J gene: TRBJ1-1; clone size: NA; D gene: NA; V gene: TRBV7-2; CDR3 protein: CASSLNRGAPFF; CDR3 DNA: TGTGCCAGCAGCTTAAATAGGGGGGCACCTTTCTTT
J gene: TRBJ1-5; clone size: few; D gene: NA; V gene: TRBV20-1; CDR3 protein: CSANQPQHF; CDR3 DNA: TGCAGTGCTAATCAGCCCCAGCATTTT
J gene: TRBJ2-7; clone size: NA; D gene: TRBD1; V gene: TRBV7-2; CDR3 protein: CASSLAGRDRASNEQYF; CDR3 DNA: TGTGCCAGCAGCTTAGCGGGGCGGGACAGGGCTTCCAACGAGCAGTACTTC